The 11 T cell receptor beta chains reported below all come from one sample, sequenced in a study of radiotherapy plus CTLA-4 blockade in lung cancer. Clones were read by immunoSEQ multiplex PCR, and TCRdb kept only the in-frame ones, dropping some. The table shows 55,000 to 65,000 clones, with over 65% occurring only once. This specimen was peripheral blood, taken from a patient treated with radiotherapy plus ipilimumab. The receptors shown here come from a human donor with non-small cell lung cancer who had a partial response to radiotherapy plus ipilimumab.

The chain couples TRBV10-3 to TRBJ2-7; the match to TRBD1 covers 7 bases. CDR3 size: 14 residues. The germline V gene has CDR1 ENHRY and CDR2 SYGVKD. The V and J ends lost 1 base and 1 base, in that order; junction bases with no gene match: 1. Here the CDR3 DNA reads TGTGCCATCAGTGAGTTGGGACAGTCCTACGAGCAGTACTTC. The encoded protein is CAISELGQSYEQYF.

The CDR3 DNA sequence: TGTGCCAGCAGCTTAGGCGACGGGACAGAAGAGACCCAGTACTTC. Translated: CASSLGDGTEETQYF. The chain has TRBV7-9 and TRBJ2-5; TRBD1 agrees at 7 bases. This CDR3 has 15 amino acids. The trim removed 1 base at V and 3 bases at J, leaving 5 bases unmatched. Germline V gene data show CDR1 as SEHNR and CDR2 as FQNEAQ (reference sequence).

The V gene is TRBV5-1, the J gene TRBJ2-7; 8 nucleotides line up with TRBD2. The V gene's germline CDR1 is SGHRS and CDR2 YFSETQ. The CDR3 contains 15 residues. After removal of 0 bases from V and 3 bases from J, the junction contained 5 bases not matched to a gene. The CDR3 nucleotides read TGCGCCAGCAGCTTGGAATTAGCGGGGCACTACGAGCAGTACTTC. The encoded protein is CASSLELAGHYEQYF. Variable domain in full (rest from reference TRBV5-1 and TRBJ2-7): KAGVTQTPRYLIKTRGQQVTLSCSPISGHRSVSWYQQTPGQGLQFLFEYFSETQRNKGNFPGRFSGRQFSNSRSEMNVSTLELGDSALYLCASSLELAGHYEQYFGPGTRLTVT.

The V and J genes are TRBV5-6 and TRBJ2-1; 13 nucleotides match TRBD2. The V gene end was trimmed by 4 bases and the J gene end by 7 bases; junction bases not matched to a gene: 5. Germline V gene lookup returns CDR1 SGHDT and CDR2 YYEEEE. This CDR3 has 15 amino acids. Written as DNA, the CDR3 is TGTGCCAGCAGCACTAGCGGGGGGGCCTGGAATGAGCAGTTCTTC. This codes for CASSTSGGAWNEQFF.

This sequence joins TRBV5-1 and TRBJ2-1, with TRBD1 matching 8 bases. V was pared by 4 bases and J by 6 bases, with 6 bases of the junction left unmatched. The length of the CDR3 is 14 residues. Per the germline V gene, CDR1 is SGHRS and CDR2 is YFSETQ. Written as DNA, the CDR3 is TGCGCCAGCAGCCTGGGACAGGTAGGCAATGAGCAGTTCTTC. Translation: CASSLGQVGNEQFF.

In this sample, this clone turned up a few times. This chain links TRBV11-2 with TRBJ1-1, with D unclear. Deletions cut 8 bases from V and 5 bases from J, with 9 bases between. The germline V gene encodes CDR1 SGHAT and CDR2 FQNNGV. The CDR3 is made up of 11 amino acids. This CDR3 is CASARRTEAFF. CDR3 in DNA: TGTGCCAGCGCCCGGAGGACTGAAGCTTTCTTT.

V usage is TRBV25-1 and J usage is TRBJ2-1; D is uncertain. The germline gives CDR1 MGHDK, CDR2 SYGVNS. Trimming left V 5 bases short and J 4 bases short, with 9 bases between. The CDR3 length is 13 residues. DNA for the CDR3: TGTGCCAGCAGTCCATTAACTTACAATGAGCAGTTCTTC. Translating it yields CASSPLTYNEQFF.

The chain joins TRBV11-2 to TRBJ2-3; 8 bases map to TRBD1. Germline-derived CDR1 and CDR2 are SGHAT and FQNNGV. Trimming at V came to 3 bases and at J to 15 bases, leaving 5 bases not matched to a gene. The CDR3 spans 11 residues. The CDR3 spells CASSLDRVSYF. CDR3 coding DNA: TGTGCCAGCAGCTTGGACAGGGTTTCCTATTTT. Looking up the rest from reference TRBV11-2 and TRBJ2-3 gives the full variable domain: EAGVAQSPRYKIIEKRQSVAFWCNPISGHATLYWYQQILGQGPKLLIQFQNNGVVDDSQLPKDRFSAERLKGVDSTLKIQPAKLEDSAVYLCASSLDRVSYFGPGTRLTVL.

This chain uses TRBV28 with TRBJ1-4; a weak D match, TRBD1 (5 bases). V was cut by 3 bases and J by 7 bases, with 12 bases left in between. Per germline, CDR1 MDHEN and CDR2 SYDVKM. The CDR3 runs to 14 residues. CDR3 coding DNA: TGTGCCAGCAGTTTGGGTAGGGGTGGTGAAAAACTGTTTTTT. Protein sequence: CASSLGRGGEKLFF.

This clone was detected only a few times. The rearrangement uses TRBV4-1 and TRBJ1-2; 10 bases agree with TRBD1. Germline V gives CDR1 MGHRA, CDR2 YSYEKL. After removal of 7 bases from V and 6 bases from J, the junction contained 5 bases not matched to a gene. There are 13 residues in the CDR3. Written as DNA, the CDR3 is TGCGCCAGCACAACCGGACAGGGGGATGGCTACACCTTC. Its translation: CASTTGQGDGYTF.

The chain combines TRBV9 with TRBJ2-1; no reliable D call. V dropped 2 bases and J dropped 2 bases, with 11 bases sitting between them. Germline V gene sequence: CDR1 SGDLS, CDR2 YYNGEE. The CDR3 has 15 residues. The CDR3 is CASSVRGTPYNEQFF. CDR3 nucleotides: TGTGCCAGCAGCGTCCGAGGAACCCCCTACAATGAGCAGTTCTTC.